The T cell receptor beta chain under discussion was sequenced for a study of glioma-infiltrating T cells. In the study overall: Glioblastomas were WHO grade IV, sampled at first diagnosis; low-grade were grade II.

The iRepertoire nested amplicon-rescue multiplex PCR amplified TCR alpha and beta CDR3s from RNA. TCRdb independently ran MiXCR on the multiplex PCR reads; one entry per CDR3 protein. The sample yields about 400,000 distinct CDR3 sequences, 41% seen once. The TCR comes from a human donor with low-grade glioma or glioblastoma, undergoing nonglioma brain surgery, or in good health (not recorded which). Sequenced material: glioma tissue, nonneoplastic brain tissue, or PBMCs (not recorded which).

The CDR3: CASSSDITNTEAFF. In nucleotides, the CDR3 is TGTGCCAGCAGCTCAGACATTACGAACACTGAAGCTTTCTTT. The V gene is TRBV5-4, the J gene TRBJ1-1; D is unresolved. Germline V gives CDR1 SGHNT, CDR2 YYREEE (reference sequence). The CDR3 has 14 amino acids. The V end was cut by 3 bases, the J end by 1 base, with 10 bases between. Complete variable domain (other parts from reference TRBV5-4 and TRBJ1-1): ETGVTQSPTHLIKTRGQQVTLRCSSQSGHNTVSWYQQALGQGPQFIFQYYREEENGRGNFPPRFSGLQFPNYSSELNVNALELDDSALYLCASSSDITNTEAFFGQGTRLTVV.